The 16 T cell receptor beta chains given below trace back to one sample, sequenced in a study of blood T cell repertoires in COVID-19. Measured with immunoSEQ multiplex PCR; TCRdb has only the in-frame clones, and not every one. The sample has approximately 500,000 clones, roughly 88% seen once; the top ten hold 3.2%. Sequencing used peripheral blood. The receptors derive from a human donor in a cohort sampled during active COVID-19.

This rearrangement joins TRBV5-1 to TRBJ1-1; possibly TRBD1 for D (5 bases). V was clipped by 7 bases and J by 2 bases, with 12 bases between them. This CDR3 is 13 amino acids long. Germline CDR1 and CDR2: SGHRS and YFSETQ. CDR3 sequence (DNA): TGCGCCAGCTGGGAAGGGGTTAACACTGAAGCTTTCTTT. Translated, it gives CASWEGVNTEAFF.

This clone was detected once. The rearrangement joins TRBV7-2 to TRBJ2-2, with D uncertain. V dropped 6 bases and J dropped 5 bases, with 7 bases sitting between them. This CDR3 comprises 12 residues. Germline lookup yields CDR1 SGHTA and CDR2 FQGNSA. For the CDR3, the DNA is TGTGCCAGCAGACTTAATACCGGGGAGCTGTTTTTT. It is translated as CASRLNTGELFF.

Points on this clone: Additional DNA sequences in this sample encode the identical CDR3. The chain is built from TRBV4-3 and TRBJ1-5; D is uncertain. The CDR3 has 14 amino acids. The V gene's germline CDR1 is LGHNA and CDR2 YSLEER. The V gene lost 0 bases and the J gene lost 7 bases, with 10 bases spanning the gap. As DNA, the CDR3 is TGCGCCAGCAGCCAAGATTCAGGCGGGCAGCCCCAGCATTTT. It is translated as CASSQDSGGQPQHF.

V and J are TRBV5-6 and TRBJ2-7; possibly TRBD2 for D (7 bases). There are 15 residues in the CDR3. Per the germline V gene, CDR1 is SGHDT and CDR2 is YYEEEE. Trimming took 0 bases from V and 6 from J, leaving 16 bases between them. The CDR3 region has the DNA TGTGCCAGCAGCTTGGACGGGGGGCGTTTCTCCGAGCAGTACTTC. Translating gives CASSLDGGRFSEQYF.

The chain carries TRBV29-1 and TRBJ2-7, with 9 bases identical to TRBD2. The V gene's germline CDR1 is SQVTM and CDR2 ANQGSEA. Trimming took 7 bases from V and 3 from J; bases not matched to a gene: 4. The CDR3 has 12 amino acids. The CDR3 DNA sequence: TGCAGCGGCGGGGGGGGCTTCTACGAGCAGTACTTC. Encoded protein: CSGGGGFYEQYF.

This rearrangement joins TRBV5-4 to TRBJ2-5, with 10 bases fitting TRBD1. The germline V gene has CDR1 SGHNT and CDR2 YYREEE (reference sequence). V lost 4 bases to trimming and J lost 3 bases; unmatched junction nucleotides: 3. The CDR3 has 14 amino acids. CDR3 in amino acids: CASSRDRGEETQYF. The DNA of the CDR3 is TGTGCCAGCAGCCGGGACAGGGGCGAAGAGACCCAGTACTTC.

This rearrangement joins TRBV5-6 to TRBJ1-2; TRBD1 aligns across 9 bases. V lost 4 bases to trimming and J lost 2 bases; unmatched junction nucleotides: 9. The V gene's germline CDR1 is SGHDT and CDR2 YYEEEE. The CDR3 runs to 16 residues. The CDR3 nucleotides read TGTGCCAGCAGCCTTCCAACGGGACAGGGCAACTATGGCTACACCTTC. This gives the protein CASSLPTGQGNYGYTF.

CDR3 in amino acids: CASSPGDRTIYEQYF. CDR3 in DNA: TGTGCCAGCTCACCAGGGGACAGAACAATATACGAGCAGTACTTC. J is TRBJ2-7 and V is TRBV18, with TRBD1 identical over 7 bases. V lost 2 bases, J lost 4 bases, and 8 bases stayed unmatched. Germline CDR1 is KGHSH and CDR2 is LQKENI. The CDR3 has 15 residues.

The V call is TRBV5-8, the J call TRBJ1-5, with D possibly being TRBD1 (5 bases). The CDR3 contains 13 residues. Germline CDR1 SGHTS, CDR2 YDEGEE. V was shortened by 7 bases and J by 10 bases, with 18 bases between the two germline ends. The CDR3 is CASSFGAQGPQHF. The CDR3 DNA is TGTGCCAGCTCCTTTGGGGCCCAAGGACCCCAGCATTTT. Using reference TRBV5-8 and TRBJ1-5 for the parts outside the CDR3, the full variable domain is EAGVTQSPTHLIKTRGQQATLRCSPISGHTSVYWYQQALGLGLQFLLWYDEGEERNRGNFPPRFSGRQFPNYSSELNVNALELEDSALYLCASSFGAQGPQHFGDGTRLSIL.

The chain employs TRBV12-5 and TRBJ2-3; D not certain. This CDR3 contains 13 residues. Trimming pared 1 base from V and 6 bases from J, leaving 8 bases between. Germline values: CDR1 LGHNT, CDR2 FRNRAP. The CDR3 sequence: CASGLAPTDTQYF. In DNA, the CDR3 is TGTGCTAGTGGTTTGGCTCCTACCGATACGCAGTATTTT.

The chain has TRBV2 and TRBJ2-5, with D possibly being TRBD2 (6 bases). CDR3 length: 16 amino acids. The V gene's germline CDR1 is SNHLY and CDR2 FYNNEI. Trimming stripped 2 bases from V and 4 bases from J, with 17 bases between. Here the CDR3 reads CASSERSRAGGETQYF. The CDR3 DNA reads TGTGCCAGCAGTGAACGGTCCAGGGCCGGGGGAGAGACCCAGTACTTC.

This chain uses TRBV3-1 (or the pseudogene TRBV3-2) with TRBJ1-1; 7 positions agree with TRBD1. The germline gives CDR1 LGHDT, CDR2 YNNKEL (reference sequence). This CDR3 has 14 residues. The trim removed 5 bases at V and 5 bases at J, leaving 8 bases unmatched. The CDR3 bases are TGTGCCAGCAGCGACAGGGATTCGGTAACTGAAGCTTTCTTT. Translation: CASSDRDSVTEAFF.

The CDR3 DNA reads as TGTGCCAGCCAGTTATCGGGAGCTGAAGCTTTCTTT. Residues: CASQLSGAEAFF. The chain uses TRBV6-5 and TRBJ1-1; unclear D gene. The ends were cut back, 8 bases at V and 6 bases at J, with 13 bases in the middle. The length of the CDR3 is 12 residues. In germline, CDR1 is MNHEY, CDR2 SVGAGI.

This sequence joins TRBV12-3 or TRBV12-4 and TRBJ1-1; possible D gene TRBD1, 6 bases. The V end was cut by 5 bases, the J end by 11 bases, with 18 bases between. CDR3 length equals 13 residues. The CDR3 loop is CASSVNTGSGAFF. CDR3 nucleotides: TGTGCCAGCAGTGTCAATACAGGGTCTGGCGCTTTCTTT.

This clone showed up just a few times. This rearrangement joins TRBV21-1 to TRBJ1-5; the table's D call of TRBD1 was not tested on the DNA. TRBV21-1 is reported as a pseudogene. This CDR3 spans 11 amino acids. CDR3 loop: CASSCWAWWNF. The DNA of the CDR3 is TGTGCCAGCAGCTGTTGGGCCTGGTGGAATTTT.

This rearrangement joins TRBV5-1 to TRBJ1-4; 9 nucleotides align to TRBD1. V trimming: 0 bases; J trimming: 8 bases; junction bases outside the gene matches: 8. Germline V gene sequence: CDR1 SGHRS, CDR2 YFSETQ. The CDR3 is made up of 16 amino acids. This CDR3 is CASSLATGTGSEKLFF. The CDR3 DNA reads as TGCGCCAGCAGCTTGGCCACCGGGACAGGGTCCGAAAAACTGTTTTTT.